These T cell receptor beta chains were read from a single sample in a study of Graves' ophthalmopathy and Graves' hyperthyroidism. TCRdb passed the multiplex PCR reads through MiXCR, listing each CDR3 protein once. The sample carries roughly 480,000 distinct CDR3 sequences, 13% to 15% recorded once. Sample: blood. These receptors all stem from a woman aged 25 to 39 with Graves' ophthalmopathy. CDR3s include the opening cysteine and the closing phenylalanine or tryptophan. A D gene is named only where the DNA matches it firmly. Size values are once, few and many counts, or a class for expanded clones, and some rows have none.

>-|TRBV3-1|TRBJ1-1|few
TGTGCCAGCAGCCCCAAGGTAACTGTAGAGAACACTGAAGCTTTCTTT
CASSPKVTVENTEAFF
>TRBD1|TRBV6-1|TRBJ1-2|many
TGTGCCAGCAGTGGAAGGGACAGCTCCTGGAGTTTGGGCTACACCTTC
CASSGRDSSWSLGYTF
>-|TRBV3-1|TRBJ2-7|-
TGTGCCAGCAGCCCCCTTGGGGGGGGCCCGGACCACGAGCAGTACTTC
CASSPLGGGPDHEQYF
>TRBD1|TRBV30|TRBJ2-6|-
TGTGCCTGGAGTGTACTTAAGGGACAGAAGTACTCTGGGGCCAACGTCCTGACTTTC
CAWSVLKGQKYSGANVLTF
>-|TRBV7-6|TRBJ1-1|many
TGTGCCAGCAGCTTCCATTGGAGTCCGGGGCGGGCCACTGAAGCTTTCTTT
CASSFHWSPGRATEAFF
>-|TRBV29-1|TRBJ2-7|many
TGCAGCGTTGAGATTGGACCTGTTTACGAGCAGTACTTC
CSVEIGPVYEQYF
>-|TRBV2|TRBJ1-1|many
TGTGCCAGCAGTGCGCATGAAGCTTTCTTT
CASSAHEAFF
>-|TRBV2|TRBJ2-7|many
TGTGCCAGCAGGGGGGAGGGGGCCTACGAGCAGTACTTC
CASRGEGAYEQYF
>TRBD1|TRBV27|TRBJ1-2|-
TGTGCCAGCACCTCGGGACAGCACGCTCTCTATGGCTACACCTTC
CASTSGQHALYGYTF
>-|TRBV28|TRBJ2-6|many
TGTGCCAGCAGTTTCCTGCGCTCTGGGGCCAACGTCCTGACTTTC
CASSFLRSGANVLTF
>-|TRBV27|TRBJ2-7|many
TGTGCCAGCAGTTTGGCAGTATTCTACGAGCAGTACTTC
CASSLAVFYEQYF
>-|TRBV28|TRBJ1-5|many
TGTGCCAGCAGCCGAGACTCGACCCCCCAGCATTTT
CASSRDSTPQHF
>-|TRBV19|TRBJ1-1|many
TGTGCCAGTACCCCGGAACAGGGTGCGAACACTGAAGCTTTCTTT
CASTPEQGANTEAFF
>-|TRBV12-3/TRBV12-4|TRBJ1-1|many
TGTGCCAGCAGCGCTGGGGCTGGGGACACTGAAGCTTTCTTT
CASSAGAGDTEAFF
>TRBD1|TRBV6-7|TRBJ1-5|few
TGTGCCAGCAGTTACCCGGACAGGGGGGCGGGTCAGCCCCAGCATTTT
CASSYPDRGAGQPQHF
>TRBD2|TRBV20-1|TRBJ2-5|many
TGCAGTGCTAGCGGGGGGGCTGGGGAGACCCAGTACTTC
CSASGGAGETQYF
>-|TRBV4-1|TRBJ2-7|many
TGCGCCAGCAGCCAAGAAAACACGGACTACGAGCAGTACTTC
CASSQENTDYEQYF
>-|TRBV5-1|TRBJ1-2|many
TGCGCCAGCAGCTTAGTGGACCCGAACTATGGCTACACCTTC
CASSLVDPNYGYTF
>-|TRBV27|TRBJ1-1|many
TGTGCCATCGCACAGGGACAAGGTGAAGCTTTCTTT
CAIAQGQGEAFF
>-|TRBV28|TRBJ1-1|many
TGTGCCAGCATAAGGCAGGGGAACACTGAAGCTTTCTTT
CASIRQGNTEAFF
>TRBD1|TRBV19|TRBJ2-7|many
TGTGCCAGTAGTATTACAGGGGAGTTCTACGAGCAGTACTTC
CASSITGEFYEQYF
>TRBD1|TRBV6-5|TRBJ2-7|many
TGTGCCAGCAGGCGGGACAGGGGCCACGAGCAGTACTTC
CASRRDRGHEQYF
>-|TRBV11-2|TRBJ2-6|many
TGTGCCAGCAGCTTAGTCCGGGGGAAGTACTCTGGGGCCAACGTCCTGACTTTC
CASSLVRGKYSGANVLTF
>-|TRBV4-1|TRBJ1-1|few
TGCGCCAGCAGCCAAGATCTTAAGGGGCTAGGGACTGAAGCTTTCTTT
CASSQDLKGLGTEAFF
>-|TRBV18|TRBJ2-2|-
TGTGCCAGCTCACCCCAGGGACGTCACACCGGGGAGCTGTTTTTT
CASSPQGRHTGELFF
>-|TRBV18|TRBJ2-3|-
TGTGCCAGCTCACCACCGGCTGGCACAGATACGCAGTATTTT
CASSPPAGTDTQYF
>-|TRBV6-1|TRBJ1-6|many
TGTGCCCCTAAGCCGGAAAACTCCTATAATTCACCCCTCCACTTT
CAPKPENSYNSPLHF
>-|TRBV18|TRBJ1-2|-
TGTGCCAGCTCACCGTCGACAGAAAACCATGGCTACACCTTC
CASSPSTENHGYTF